Listed here is a single T cell receptor beta chain. Its specificity is unknown. The CDR3 is 18 amino acids. Germline V gives CDR1 ENHRY, CDR2 SYGVKD. Trimming at V came to 5 bases and at J to 4 bases, leaving 16 bases not matched to a gene. The record originates from a study of T cell repertoires in cytomegalovirus infection. Whole-study context: Public TCR beta signatures marked donors with CMV infection and the matching HLA.

TCRdb analysed the reads with MiXCR anew, one entry per CDR3 protein. This sample carries approximately 270,000 distinct CDR3 sequences, around 20% of them seen once, and the ten largest clones take about 20%. The sequencing here drew on cultured PBMCs, taken from culture after CMV antigen stimulation. The chain uses TRBV10-3 and TRBJ2-1; 8 bases align to TRBD2. This clonotype was sampled from a human donor in good health (CMV status not recorded). Some clones in this sample may be carry-over from other donors' samples. CDR3 loop: CAISSQEGAGVRYNEQFF. The CDR3 nucleotides are TGTGCCATCAGTTCCCAGGAAGGAGCGGGAGTAAGATACAATGAGCAGTTCTTC.